The present T cell receptor (beta chain) was sequenced within a study of post-analysis software for immune sequencing data. The authors incorporated unique molecular identifiers into the TCR beta cDNA libraries. TCRdb reprocessed the PCR reads via MiXCR and lists one record per CDR3 protein. Of hundreds of thousands of distinct CDR3 sequences in the sample, about 27% were seen once. Study conclusions and caveats: When patients were compared with controls, 5 or 6 TRBV segments were more frequent, TRBV5-6, TRBV5-1 and TRBV20-1 among them.

This clonotype has just a few counts. The antigen is not known. The CDR3 totals 16 residues. Trimming cost V 2 bases and J 6 bases; bases outside gene matches: 12. The germline V gene has CDR1 DFQATT and CDR2 SNEGSKA (reference sequence). The origin of this receptor is a girl aged 5 to 17 with multiple sclerosis. The sample was blood. The chain is built from TRBV20-1 and TRBJ2-3, with 9 bases fitting TRBD1. The CDR3 reads CSARKVGTGLSDTQYF. The CDR3 nucleotides are TGCAGTGCTAGAAAAGTCGGGACAGGGCTCTCTGATACGCAGTATTTT.